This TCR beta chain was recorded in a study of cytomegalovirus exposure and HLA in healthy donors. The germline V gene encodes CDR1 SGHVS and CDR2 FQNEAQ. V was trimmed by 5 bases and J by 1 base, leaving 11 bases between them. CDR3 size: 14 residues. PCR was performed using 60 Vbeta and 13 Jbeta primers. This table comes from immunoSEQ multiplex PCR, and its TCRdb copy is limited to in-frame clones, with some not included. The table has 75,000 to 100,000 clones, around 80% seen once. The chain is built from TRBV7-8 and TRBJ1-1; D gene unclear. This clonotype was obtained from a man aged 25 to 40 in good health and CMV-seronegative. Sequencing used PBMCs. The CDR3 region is CASSPEGRNTEAFF. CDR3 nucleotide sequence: TGTGCCAGCAGCCCAGAAGGGAGGAACACTGAAGCTTTCTTT.